This T cell receptor (beta chain) comes out of a study of blood T cell repertoires in COVID-19. About the research overall: From T cells, B-cell-depleted T cells, or PBMCs came the material, which was cDNA or gDNA.

Per the authors' pipeline: Nucleated cell counts were estimated from reference gene primer amplification. Using immunoSEQ multiplex PCR, the repertoire was profiled, and TCRdb retains in-frame clones only, with some absent. D and trimming were read from the DNA, whereas the V and J calls and clone size are those reported in that table. The sample consists of 110,000 to 150,000 clones, 70% to 85% of them appearing once. Trimming pared 3 bases from V and 2 bases from J, leaving 16 bases between. The CDR3 is made up of 17 amino acids. The V gene's germline CDR1 is LGHDT and CDR2 YNNKEL (reference sequence).

The TCR originated in a young woman who had been exposed to COVID-19. The chain has TRBV3-1 (or the pseudogene TRBV3-2) and TRBJ2-2; possible D gene TRBD2, 6 bases. Sequenced input: PBMCs or T cells enriched from blood (not recorded which). This CDR3 reads CASSQRPGDANTGELFF. The CDR3 nucleotides read TGTGCCAGCAGCCAGCGGCCGGGGGACGCTAACACCGGGGAGCTGTTTTTT.